These 20 T cell receptor beta chains came from one sample sequenced in a study of beta chain features in type 1 diabetes. The study, taken as a whole, reports: All four CD4+ subsets of Type 1 diabetes patients contained TCRB CDR3s that were moderately but significantly shorter.

No cognate antigen is known for these TCRs. The entirety of the isolated RNA underwent reverse transcription, so expressed TCRB transcripts were sequenced. Produced via immunoSEQ multiplex PCR; TCRdb's table is partial and in-frame only. The sample holds some 110,000 clones, 16% seen once. The source material was central memory CD4+ T cells from blood. Receptors originate from a man aged 25-45 years with type 1 diabetes.

This clone has only a few counts. The chain is built from TRBV7-9 and TRBJ2-3; either TRBD1 or TRBD2 may supply D (5 bases each). The CDR3 has 16 amino acids. Trimming removed 5 bases at V and 6 bases at J, with 21 bases between. The germline V gene has CDR1 SEHNR and CDR2 FQNEAQ (reference sequence). CDR3 nucleotides: TGTGCCAGCAGCACCTTCGGACATTCAACTAGGGATACGCAGTATTTT. As protein: CASSTFGHSTRDTQYF.

The chain carries TRBV27 and TRBJ2-1; 8 positions match TRBD2. CDR3 size: 15 residues. The germline gives CDR1 MNHEY, CDR2 SMNVEV (reference sequence). Trimming took 4 bases from V and 9 from J; bases not matched to a gene: 11. For the CDR3, the DNA is TGTGCCAGCAGTTCCCCCCACGGGACTAGTAGTGAGCAGTTCTTC. Translating it yields CASSSPHGTSSEQFF.

V and J are TRBV5-1 and TRBJ2-7; TRBD1 is a possible D gene (5 bases). The CDR3 totals 13 residues. V was pared by 4 bases and J by 5 bases, with 13 bases between. Germline-derived CDR1 and CDR2 are SGHRS and YFSETQ. As DNA, the CDR3 is TGCGCCAGCAGCATGCCAGGGAAAGACGAGCAGTACTTC. Its translation: CASSMPGKDEQYF.

The rearrangement uses TRBV7-3 and TRBJ2-6; D call uncertain. Germline V gene sequence: CDR1 SGHTA, CDR2 FQGTGA. This CDR3 has 16 residues. With 5 bases removed from V and 0 bases from J, the gap between germline ends came to 11 bases. The CDR3: CASSPRLGSGANVLTF. DNA for the CDR3: TGTGCCAGCAGCCCCCGGTTGGGCTCTGGGGCCAACGTCCTGACTTTC.

This clone was observed a handful of times. This chain joins TRBV5-1 and TRBJ2-7; 10 bases are shared with TRBD1. V gave up 4 bases and J gave up 0 bases; unmatched junction bases: 4. The CDR3 runs to 15 residues. Germline CDR1 SGHRS, CDR2 YFSETQ. This chain's CDR3 is CASSRDRGRSYEQYF. CDR3 nucleotides: TGCGCCAGCAGCCGGGACAGGGGTCGCTCCTACGAGCAGTACTTC.

This clone has just a few counts. CDR3 DNA: TGTGCCTGGAGGGCGGGGATTCTCGTACCTGATGGCTACACCTTC. Translation: CAWRAGILVPDGYTF. V usage is TRBV30 and J usage is TRBJ1-2; D gene uncertain. V lost 3 bases and J 6 bases, leaving 20 bases between the germline ends. Germline-derived CDR1 and CDR2 are GTSNPN and SVGIG (reference sequence). The CDR3 is 15 residues long.

This clone appeared a few times. The rearrangement joins TRBV29-1 to TRBJ2-3, with 12 bases aligning to TRBD1. CDR1 SQVTM and CDR2 ANQGSEA come from the germline V gene. V lost 4 bases, J lost 2 bases, and 4 bases stayed unmatched. The CDR3 is 15 amino acids. CDR3 DNA sequence: TGCAGCGTTGCCGGGACAGGGGGCAACACAGATACGCAGTATTTT. Protein sequence: CSVAGTGGNTDTQYF.

CDR3 coding DNA: TGTGCCAGCAGCAGACAGGGGCGAAATTCACCCCTCCACTTT. Protein: CASSRQGRNSPLHF. The rearrangement uses TRBV27 and TRBJ1-6; 8 bases map to TRBD1. CDR1 is MNHEY and CDR2 is SMNVEV in the germline V gene (reference sequence). This CDR3 comprises 14 residues. The trim removed 6 bases at V and 7 bases at J, leaving 5 bases unmatched.

V usage is TRBV27 and J usage is TRBJ2-7; TRBD1 aligns across 8 bases. There are 14 residues in the CDR3. Trimming took 3 bases from V and 0 from J; bases not matched to a gene: 1. Germline CDR1 MNHEY, CDR2 SMNVEV (reference sequence). CDR3 loop: CASSLDRASYEQYF. DNA for the CDR3: TGTGCCAGCAGTTTGGACAGGGCCTCCTACGAGCAGTACTTC.

This clone was recorded a few times. The genes are TRBV5-1 and TRBJ2-1, with D possibly TRBD2 on 5 matching bases. CDR3 length: 14 residues. Germline-derived CDR1 and CDR2 are SGHRS and YFSETQ. Trimming stripped 5 bases from V and 2 bases from J, with 11 bases between. CDR3 region: CASSLGLAYNEQFF. The CDR3 DNA follows: TGCGCCAGCAGTCTAGGACTTGCCTACAATGAGCAGTTCTTC.

This clone has just a few counts. The J gene is TRBJ2-7, the V gene TRBV28, with 11 bases that match TRBD2. This CDR3 has 15 residues. Germline lookup yields CDR1 MDHEN and CDR2 SYDVKM. V shed 6 bases and J 3 bases; nucleotides not matched to a gene: 7. The CDR3 coding sequence is TGTGCCAGCAGCTCTCCTAGCGGGGGGTTCTACGAGCAGTACTTC. Translated: CASSSPSGGFYEQYF.

The V gene is TRBV9, the J gene TRBJ2-5, with D uncertain. The CDR3 length is 15 residues. Trimming took off 1 base at V and 3 bases at J, with 13 bases between the two ends. Germline CDR1 SGDLS, CDR2 YYNGEE. Here the CDR3 reads CASSVREGTEETQYF. CDR3 bases: TGTGCCAGCAGCGTAAGGGAAGGAACCGAAGAGACCCAGTACTTC.

This chain connects TRBV5-1 to TRBJ2-7; 8 positions agree with TRBD2. This CDR3 contains 15 residues. Germline CDR1 reads SGHRS; CDR2 reads YFSETQ. V lost 0 bases, J lost 3 bases, and 5 bases stayed unmatched. Here the CDR3 DNA reads TGCGCCAGCAGCTTGGGACTAGCGACCATCTACGAGCAGTACTTC. Its translation: CASSLGLATIYEQYF. Supplemented by reference TRBV5-1 and TRBJ2-7, the full variable domain reads KAGVTQTPRYLIKTRGQQVTLSCSPISGHRSVSWYQQTPGQGLQFLFEYFSETQRNKGNFPGRFSGRQFSNSRSEMNVSTLELGDSALYLCASSLGLATIYEQYFGPGTRLTVT.

This clone was detected many times. V usage is TRBV5-1 and J usage is TRBJ1-5; D gene unclear. This CDR3 is built from 14 residues. V lost 4 bases and J lost 3, with 11 bases in between. Germline lookup yields CDR1 SGHRS and CDR2 YFSETQ. CDR3 protein: CASSEGRNNQPQHF. CDR3 sequence (DNA): TGCGCCAGCAGCGAAGGACGGAACAATCAGCCCCAGCATTTT.

This clone has at least ten counts. The chain uses TRBV11-3 and TRBJ2-5, with D perhaps given as TRBD1 or TRBD2 (6 bases each). Trimming took 5 bases from V and 7 from J, leaving 11 bases between them. The CDR3 consists of 12 residues. Germline CDR1 is SGHNT and CDR2 is YENEEA. The CDR3 region is CASSRGLGTQYF. CDR3 bases: TGTGCCAGCAGCCGGGGGCTGGGGACCCAGTACTTC.

This clone was detected only a few times. J is TRBJ2-7 and V is TRBV7-2; D ambiguous. Germline-derived CDR1 and CDR2 are SGHTA and FQGNSA. V was trimmed by 2 bases and J by 5 bases, leaving 4 bases between them. The CDR3 extends over 11 amino acids. The CDR3 sequence is CASSLYNEQYF. DNA of the CDR3: TGTGCCAGCAGCTTATACAACGAGCAGTACTTC.

V and J are TRBV18 and TRBJ1-2; no firm D call. The V gene lost 1 base and the J gene lost 0 bases, with 12 bases spanning the gap. The germline CDR1 and CDR2 sequences are KGHSH and LQKENI. The CDR3 contains 16 residues. The CDR3 protein is CASSPQGSGSNYGYTF. The CDR3 bases are TGTGCCAGCTCACCACAGGGCAGCGGATCTAACTATGGCTACACCTTC.

This clone occurred a few times. The chain recombines TRBV10-2 with TRBJ2-7; D remains ambiguous. The germline V and J ends were trimmed by 2 bases and 6 bases, with 14 bases remaining between them. The CDR3 extends over 14 amino acids. Germline V gene data show CDR1 as WSHSY and CDR2 as SAAADI. CDR3 amino acids: CASSENNVGREQYF. The CDR3 bases are TGCGCCAGCAGTGAGAATAACGTTGGGCGCGAGCAGTACTTC.

This clone has just a few counts. This rearrangement joins TRBV2 to TRBJ2-7; the match to TRBD1 covers 9 bases. CDR1 and CDR2 from the germline V gene are SNHLY and FYNNEI. The CDR3 has 12 amino acids. Trimming cost V 8 bases and J 7 bases; bases outside gene matches: 6. The DNA of the CDR3 is TGTGCCAGCGCGGACAGGGGAGGGGAGCAGTACTTC. Protein sequence: CASADRGGEQYF.

The chain joins TRBV5-1 to TRBJ1-5; D call uncertain. Per germline, CDR1 SGHRS and CDR2 YFSETQ. CDR3 length: 15 residues. Trimming removed 4 bases from V and 7 bases from J, with 18 bases in between. The CDR3 coding sequence is TGCGCCAGCAGCCCATTAGGAGTGGACGGACAGCCCCAGCATTTT. This sequence encodes CASSPLGVDGQPQHF. Together with reference TRBV5-1 and TRBJ1-5, the CDR3 gives the full variable domain: KAGVTQTPRYLIKTRGQQVTLSCSPISGHRSVSWYQQTPGQGLQFLFEYFSETQRNKGNFPGRFSGRQFSNSRSEMNVSTLELGDSALYLCASSPLGVDGQPQHFGDGTRLSIL.